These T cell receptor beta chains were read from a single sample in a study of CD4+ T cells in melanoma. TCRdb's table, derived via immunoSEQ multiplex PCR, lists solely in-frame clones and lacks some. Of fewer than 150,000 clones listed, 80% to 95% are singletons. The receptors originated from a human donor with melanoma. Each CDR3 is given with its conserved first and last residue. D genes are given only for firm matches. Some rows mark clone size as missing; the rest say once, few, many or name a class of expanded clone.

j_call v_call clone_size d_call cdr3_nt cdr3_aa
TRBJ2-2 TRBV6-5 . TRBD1 TGTGCCAGCAGGAGACAGGGGCCGAACGCGGGGGAGCTGTTTTTT CASRRQGPNAGELFF
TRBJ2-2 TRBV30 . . TGTGCCTGGAGTGTATTAGGCCTGGGGGCCGGGTCGGGGGAGCTGTTTTTT CAWSVLGLGAGSGELFF
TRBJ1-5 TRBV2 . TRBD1 TGTGCCAGCAGTTATGGACAGGTGGCGAGTCAGCCCCAGCATTTT CASSYGQVASQPQHF
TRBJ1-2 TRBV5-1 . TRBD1 TGCGCCAGCAGCTCGGGGAGCTACAGGGGTGGCTACACCTTC CASSSGSYRGGYTF
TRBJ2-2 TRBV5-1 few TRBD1 TGCGCCACGCAGACAGGGTCTAACACCGGGGAGCTGTTTTTT CATQTGSNTGELFF
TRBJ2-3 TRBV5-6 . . TGTGCCAGCAGCTTAAGAATCTCTAGCACAGATACGCAGTATTTT CASSLRISSTDTQYF
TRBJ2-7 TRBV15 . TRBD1 TGTGCCACCAGCAGAGATCGAGGGCAGGGGGACGAGCAGTACTTC CATSRDRGQGDEQYF
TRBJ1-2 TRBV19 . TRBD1 TGTGCCAGTAGTAGGGGAACTCAGGGGGCCTATGGCTACACCTTC CASSRGTQGAYGYTF
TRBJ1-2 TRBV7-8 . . TGTGCCAGCAGCTTGTTTATTTCCCCCGGCTATGGCTACACCTTC CASSLFISPGYGYTF
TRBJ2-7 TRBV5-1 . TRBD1 TGCGCCAGCAGCACCGACAGGGGTTGGGAGCAGTACTTC CASSTDRGWEQYF
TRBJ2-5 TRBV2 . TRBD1 TGTGCCAGCAGAGACAGGGGAGAGACCCAGTACTTC CASRDRGETQYF
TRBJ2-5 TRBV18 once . TGTGCCAGCTCAGAACAGAACACCCAAGAGACCCAGTACTTC CASSEQNTQETQYF
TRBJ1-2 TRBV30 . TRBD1 TGTGCCTGGAGTAACCCTGGGACAGGGTATGGCTACACCTTC CAWSNPGTGYGYTF
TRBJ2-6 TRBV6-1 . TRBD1 TGTGCCAGCAGTCAAGACAGGGCGGCTCTCTCTGGGGCCAACGTCCTGACTTTC CASSQDRAALSGANVLTF
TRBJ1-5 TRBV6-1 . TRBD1 TGTGCCAGCGGCGACAGGGACTATCAGCCCCAGCATTTT CASGDRDYQPQHF
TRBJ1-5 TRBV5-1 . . TGCGCCAGCAGCTTGGAGCCAGGGTATCAGCCCCAGCATTTT CASSLEPGYQPQHF
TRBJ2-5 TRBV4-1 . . TGCGCCAGCAGCCAAGGGGGACTGCAAGAGACCCAGTACTTC CASSQGGLQETQYF
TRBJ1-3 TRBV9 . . TGTGCCAGCAGCCCGCCGGGGCTTACTGGAAACACCATATATTTT CASSPPGLTGNTIYF
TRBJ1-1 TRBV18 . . TGTGCCAGCTCACCGACGGGAGGGGATGGCACTGAAGCTTTCTTT CASSPTGGDGTEAFF
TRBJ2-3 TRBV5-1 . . TGCGCCAGCAGCTTAGGCGGGGGCTCCCCGGATACGCAGTATTTT CASSLGGGSPDTQYF
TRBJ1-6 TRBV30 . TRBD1 TGTGCCTGGAGCCATGACAGGGTAACCCGATCACCCCTCCACTTT CAWSHDRVTRSPLHF
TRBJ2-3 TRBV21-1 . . TGTGCCAGCAGCCCCGTCAGCGGGGACCGCACAGATACGCAGTATTTT CASSPVSGDRTDTQYF
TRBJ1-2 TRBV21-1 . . TGTGCCAGGATACTCGGGGACACCACCTATGGCTACACCTTC CARILGDTTYGYTF
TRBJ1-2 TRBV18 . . TGTGCCAGCTCCCCGAGTACAAGCAGCACAGACTATGGCTACACCTTC CASSPSTSSTDYGYTF
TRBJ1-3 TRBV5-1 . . TGCGCCAGCAGATCAGGGTCAAGCTCTGGAAACACCATATATTTT CASRSGSSSGNTIYF
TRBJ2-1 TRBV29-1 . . TGCAGCGTTCGAGGGGAAAGCTCCTACAATGAGCAGTTCTTC CSVRGESSYNEQFF
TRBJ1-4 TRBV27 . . TGTGCCAGCAGTTTAAAGGTCCTCCGGGGGTTTAATGAAAAACTGTTTTTT CASSLKVLRGFNEKLFF
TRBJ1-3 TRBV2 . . TGTGCCAGCACCCGGGGAGACACCATATATTTT CASTRGDTIYF
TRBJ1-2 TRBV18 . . TGTGCCAGCTCAGCAAAGACACAGAACTATGGCTACACCTTC CASSAKTQNYGYTF
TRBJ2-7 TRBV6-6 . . TGTGCCAGCAGTTACTCGATTGGGACACCATCCTACGAGCAGTACTTC CASSYSIGTPSYEQYF
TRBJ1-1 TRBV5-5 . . TGTGCCAGCAGCTCCACAGCACCCTTCCCGAACACTGAAGCTTTCTTT CASSSTAPFPNTEAFF
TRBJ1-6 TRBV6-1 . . TGTGCCAGCGGGGGGCAGGGAGTTTTTAATTCACCCCTCCACTTT CASGGQGVFNSPLHF
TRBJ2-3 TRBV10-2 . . TGCGCCAGCAGTGAATATTCGAGTAGGCAGTATTTT CASSEYSSRQYF
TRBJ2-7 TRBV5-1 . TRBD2 TGCGCCAGCAGGATTTTAGCGGGGGGAACCTACGAGCAGTACTTC CASRILAGGTYEQYF
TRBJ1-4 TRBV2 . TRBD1 TGTGCCAGCGGAGACAGGGGGCGAAATGAAAAACTGTTTTTT CASGDRGRNEKLFF
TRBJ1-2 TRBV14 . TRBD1 TGTGCCAGCAGCCAAGATAAGGGACAGCTTGGCTACACCTTC CASSQDKGQLGYTF
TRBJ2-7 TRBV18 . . TGTGCCAGCTCACCCGGAGGGACCGGGGCAGGATACGAGCAGTACTTC CASSPGGTGAGYEQYF
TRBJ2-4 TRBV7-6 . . TGTGCCAGCAGCCCGCAGGGCGGAGGCAAAAACATTCAGTACTTC CASSPQGGGKNIQYF
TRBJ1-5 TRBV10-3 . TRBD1 TGTGCCATCAGTGAGTACAGGGGCGATAGCAATCAGCCCCAGCATTTT CAISEYRGDSNQPQHF
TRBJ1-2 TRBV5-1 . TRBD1 TGCGCCAGCAGCATAGCCGGGACAGGGAGTGGCTACACCTTC CASSIAGTGSGYTF
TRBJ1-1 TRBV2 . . TGTGCCAGCAGCACTCAGGGGCTCACTGAAGCTTTCTTT CASSTQGLTEAFF
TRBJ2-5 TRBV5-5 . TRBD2 TGTGCCAGCAGCTTGGCTTCTAGCGGGGGGCCTCAAGAGACCCAGTACTTC CASSLASSGGPQETQYF
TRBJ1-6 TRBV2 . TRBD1 TGTGCCAGCAGTGAAGCCGACGGGACAGGGTATTCACCCCTCCACTTT CASSEADGTGYSPLHF
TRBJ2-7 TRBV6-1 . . TGTGCCAGCATCCTAGGGGAATCCTACGAGCAGTACTTC CASILGESYEQYF
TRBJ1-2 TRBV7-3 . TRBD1 TGTGCCAGCAGCGCACGAACCCCTTGGGGACAGGGAGGCTATGGCTACACCTTC CASSARTPWGQGGYGYTF
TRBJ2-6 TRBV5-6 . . TGTGCCAGCAGGAGCCGTACCGGGGCCAACGTCCTGACTTTC CASRSRTGANVLTF
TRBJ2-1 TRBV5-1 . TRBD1 TGCGCCAGCAGCCGGGACAGGTCGACCTACAATGAGCAGTTCTTC CASSRDRSTYNEQFF
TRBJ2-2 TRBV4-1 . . TGCGCCAGCAGCCCTTCCCGGGGCCTAACCGGGGAGCTGTTTTTT CASSPSRGLTGELFF
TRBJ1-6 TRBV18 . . TGTGCCAGCTCACCACTTGGGCCACGGCAGGGTTCACCCCTCCACTTT CASSPLGPRQGSPLHF
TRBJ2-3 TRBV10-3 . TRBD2 TGTGCCATCAGTGCTAGCGGGGGGGCCTTCGAAGATACGCAGTATTTT CAISASGGAFEDTQYF
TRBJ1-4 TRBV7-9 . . TGTGCCAGCAGCTTAGAGGGGGGTGAAAAACTGTTTTTT CASSLEGGEKLFF
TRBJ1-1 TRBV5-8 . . TGTGCCAGCAGCTTGGAGGGCAGTTTGAACACTGAAGCTTTCTTT CASSLEGSLNTEAFF
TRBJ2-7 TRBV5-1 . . TGCGCCAGCAGCTTGGGTGCCGGGACTGCCTACGAGCAGTACTTC CASSLGAGTAYEQYF
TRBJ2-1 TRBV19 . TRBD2 TGTGCCAGTAGTTCAGGAGAGACTAGCGGGGGAGACAATGAGCAGTTCTTC CASSSGETSGGDNEQFF
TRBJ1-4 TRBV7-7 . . TGTGCCAGCAGCGGCAGCGATAATGAAAAACTGTTTTTT CASSGSDNEKLFF